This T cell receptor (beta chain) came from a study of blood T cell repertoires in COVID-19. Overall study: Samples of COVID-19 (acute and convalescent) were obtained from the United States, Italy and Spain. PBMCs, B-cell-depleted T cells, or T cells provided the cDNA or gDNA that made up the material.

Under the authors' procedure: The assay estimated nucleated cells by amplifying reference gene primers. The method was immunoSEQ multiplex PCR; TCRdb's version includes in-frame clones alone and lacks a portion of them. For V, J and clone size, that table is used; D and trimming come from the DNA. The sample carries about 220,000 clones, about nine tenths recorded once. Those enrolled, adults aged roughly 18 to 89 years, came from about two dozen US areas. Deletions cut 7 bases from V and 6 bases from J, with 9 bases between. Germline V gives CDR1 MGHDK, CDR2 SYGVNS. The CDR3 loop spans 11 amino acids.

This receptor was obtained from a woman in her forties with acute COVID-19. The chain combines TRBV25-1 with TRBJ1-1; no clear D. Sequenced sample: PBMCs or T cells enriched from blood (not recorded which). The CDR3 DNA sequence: TGTGCCAGCATAGTTGCTGCTGAAGCTTTCTTT. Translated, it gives CASIVAAEAFF.